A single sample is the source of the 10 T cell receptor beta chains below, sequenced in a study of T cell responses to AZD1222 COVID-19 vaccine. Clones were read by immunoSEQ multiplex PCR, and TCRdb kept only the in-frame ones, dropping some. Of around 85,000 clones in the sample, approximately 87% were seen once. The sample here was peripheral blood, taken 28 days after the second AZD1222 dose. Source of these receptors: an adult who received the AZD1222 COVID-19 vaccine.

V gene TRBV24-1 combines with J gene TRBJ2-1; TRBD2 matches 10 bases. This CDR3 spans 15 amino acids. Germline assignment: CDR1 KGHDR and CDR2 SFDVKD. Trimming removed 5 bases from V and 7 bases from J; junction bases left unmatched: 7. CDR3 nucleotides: TGTGCCACCAGTGCCGGACTAGCGGAGACGAATGAGCAGTTCTTC. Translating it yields CATSAGLAETNEQFF.

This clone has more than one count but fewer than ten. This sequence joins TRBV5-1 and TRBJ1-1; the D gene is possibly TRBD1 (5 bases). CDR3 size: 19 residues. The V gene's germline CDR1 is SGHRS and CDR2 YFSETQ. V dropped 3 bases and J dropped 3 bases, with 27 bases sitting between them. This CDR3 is CASSSNSRDFFSIHTEAFF. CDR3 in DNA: TGCGCCAGCAGCTCGAACTCGAGGGACTTCTTCTCTATTCACACTGAAGCTTTCTTT.

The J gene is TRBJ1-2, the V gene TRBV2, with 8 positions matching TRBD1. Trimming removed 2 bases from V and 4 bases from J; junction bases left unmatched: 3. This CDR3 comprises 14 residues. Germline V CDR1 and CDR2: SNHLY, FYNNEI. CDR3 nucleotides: TGTGCCAGCAGTGAACAGGGGGCCGGCTATGGCTACACCTTC. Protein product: CASSEQGAGYGYTF.

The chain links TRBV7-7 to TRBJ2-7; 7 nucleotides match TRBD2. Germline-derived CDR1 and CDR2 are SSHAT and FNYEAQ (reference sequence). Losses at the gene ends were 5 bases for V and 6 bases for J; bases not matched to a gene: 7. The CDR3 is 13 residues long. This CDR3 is CASSPLAGVEQYF. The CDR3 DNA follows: TGTGCCAGCAGCCCCCTGGCGGGGGTCGAGCAGTACTTC.

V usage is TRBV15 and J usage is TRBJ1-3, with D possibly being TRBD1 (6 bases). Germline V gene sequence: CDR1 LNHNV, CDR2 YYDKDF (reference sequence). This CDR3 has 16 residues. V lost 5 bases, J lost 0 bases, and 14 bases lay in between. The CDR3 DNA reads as TGTGCCACCAGCGGTGACAGGTTCCACTCTGGAAACACCATATATTTT. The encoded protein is CATSGDRFHSGNTIYF.

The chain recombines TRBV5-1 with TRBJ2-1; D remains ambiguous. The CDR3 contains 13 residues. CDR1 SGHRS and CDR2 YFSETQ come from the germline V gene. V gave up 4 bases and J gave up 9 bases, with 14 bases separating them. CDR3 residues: CASSTVQLGEQFF. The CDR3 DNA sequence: TGCGCCAGCAGCACGGTACAGCTGGGTGAGCAGTTCTTC.

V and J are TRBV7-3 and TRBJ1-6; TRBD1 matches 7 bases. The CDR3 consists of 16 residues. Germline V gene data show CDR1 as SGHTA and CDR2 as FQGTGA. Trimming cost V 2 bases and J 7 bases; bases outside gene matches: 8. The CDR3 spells CASSLSGGVRNSPLHF. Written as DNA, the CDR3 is TGTGCCAGCAGCTTATCAGGGGGGGTGAGGAATTCACCCCTCCACTTT.

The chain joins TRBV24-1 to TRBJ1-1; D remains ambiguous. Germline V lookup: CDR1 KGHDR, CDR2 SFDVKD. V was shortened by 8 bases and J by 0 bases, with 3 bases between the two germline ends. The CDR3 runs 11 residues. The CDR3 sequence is CATMLNTEAFF. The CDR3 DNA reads TGTGCCACCATGTTGAACACTGAAGCTTTCTTT.

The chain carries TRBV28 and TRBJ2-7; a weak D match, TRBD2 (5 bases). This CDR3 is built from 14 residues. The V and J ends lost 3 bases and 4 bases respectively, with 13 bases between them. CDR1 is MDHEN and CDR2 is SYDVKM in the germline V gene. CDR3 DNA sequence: TGTGCCAGCAGTTTCGGGCGCAGAGGGTACGAGCAGTACTTC. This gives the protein CASSFGRRGYEQYF.

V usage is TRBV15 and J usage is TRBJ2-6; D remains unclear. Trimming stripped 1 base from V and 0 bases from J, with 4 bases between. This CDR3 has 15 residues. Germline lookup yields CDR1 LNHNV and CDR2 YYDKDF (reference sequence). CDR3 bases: TGTGCCACCAGCAGAGCCGGCTCTGGGGCCAACGTCCTGACTTTC. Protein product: CATSRAGSGANVLTF.